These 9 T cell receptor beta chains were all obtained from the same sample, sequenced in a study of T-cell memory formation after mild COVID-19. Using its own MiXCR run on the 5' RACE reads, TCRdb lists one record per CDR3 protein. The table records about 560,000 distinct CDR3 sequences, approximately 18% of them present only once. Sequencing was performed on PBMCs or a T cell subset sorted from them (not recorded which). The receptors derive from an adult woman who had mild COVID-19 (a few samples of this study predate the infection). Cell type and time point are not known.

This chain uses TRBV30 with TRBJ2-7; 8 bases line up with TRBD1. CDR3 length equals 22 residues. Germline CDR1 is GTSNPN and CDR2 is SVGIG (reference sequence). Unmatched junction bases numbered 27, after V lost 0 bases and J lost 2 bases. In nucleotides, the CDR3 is TGTGCCTGGAGTGTACTACGTACCTTCTCTTCTATGGGGACAGGACAAACCTACGAGCAGTACTTC. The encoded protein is CAWSVLRTFSSMGTGQTYEQYF.

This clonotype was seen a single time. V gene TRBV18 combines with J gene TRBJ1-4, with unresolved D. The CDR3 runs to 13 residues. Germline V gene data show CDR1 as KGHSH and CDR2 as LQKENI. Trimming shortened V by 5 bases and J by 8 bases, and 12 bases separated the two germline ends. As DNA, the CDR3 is TGTGCCAGCTCAATTCGGCGACAAGAAAAACTGTTTTTT. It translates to CASSIRRQEKLFF.

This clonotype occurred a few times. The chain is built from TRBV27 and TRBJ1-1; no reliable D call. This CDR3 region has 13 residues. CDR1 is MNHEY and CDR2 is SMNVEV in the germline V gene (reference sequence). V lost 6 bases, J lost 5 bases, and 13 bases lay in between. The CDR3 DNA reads TGTGCCAGCAGAAAGGTACTGTGGACTGAAGCTTTCTTT. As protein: CASRKVLWTEAFF.

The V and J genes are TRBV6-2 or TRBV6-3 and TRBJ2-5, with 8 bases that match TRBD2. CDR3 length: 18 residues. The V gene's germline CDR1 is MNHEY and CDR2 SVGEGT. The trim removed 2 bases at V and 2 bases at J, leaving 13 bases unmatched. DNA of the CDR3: TGTGCCAGCAGTTACCCCGGCGGGGTAGCGGGGATTCAAGAGACCCAGTACTTC. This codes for CASSYPGGVAGIQETQYF.

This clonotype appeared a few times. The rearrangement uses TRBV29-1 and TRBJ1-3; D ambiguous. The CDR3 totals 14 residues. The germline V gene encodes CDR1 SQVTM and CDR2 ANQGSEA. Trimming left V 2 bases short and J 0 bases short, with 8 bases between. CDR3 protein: CSVERKGSGNTIYF. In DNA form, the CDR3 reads TGCAGCGTTGAACGGAAGGGCTCTGGAAACACCATATATTTT.

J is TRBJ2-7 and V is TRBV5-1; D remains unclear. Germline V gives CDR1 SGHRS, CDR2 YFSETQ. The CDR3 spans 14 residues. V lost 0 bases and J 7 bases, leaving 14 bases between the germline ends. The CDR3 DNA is TGCGCCAGCAGCTTGGAGGGCCAGAAAAGGGAGCAGTACTTC. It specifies CASSLEGQKREQYF.

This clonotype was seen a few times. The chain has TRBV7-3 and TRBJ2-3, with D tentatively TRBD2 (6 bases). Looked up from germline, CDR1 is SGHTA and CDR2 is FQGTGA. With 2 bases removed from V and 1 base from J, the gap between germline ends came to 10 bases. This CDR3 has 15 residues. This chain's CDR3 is CASSLAGWGTDTQYF. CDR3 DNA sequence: TGTGCCAGCAGCTTAGCGGGATGGGGCACAGATACGCAGTATTTT.

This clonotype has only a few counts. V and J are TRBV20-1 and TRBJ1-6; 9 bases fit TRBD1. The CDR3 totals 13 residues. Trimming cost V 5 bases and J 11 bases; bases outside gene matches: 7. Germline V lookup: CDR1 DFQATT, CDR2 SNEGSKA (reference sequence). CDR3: CSAPGTGYAPLHF. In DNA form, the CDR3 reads TGCAGTGCTCCCGGGACAGGGTACGCACCCCTCCACTTT.

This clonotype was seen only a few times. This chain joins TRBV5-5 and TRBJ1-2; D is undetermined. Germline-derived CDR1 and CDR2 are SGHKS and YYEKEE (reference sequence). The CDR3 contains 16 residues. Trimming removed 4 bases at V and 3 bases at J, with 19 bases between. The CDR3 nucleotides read TGTGCCAGCAGCCTATACTTCACGTCCTCTGACTATGGCTACACCTTC. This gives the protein CASSLYFTSSDYGYTF.